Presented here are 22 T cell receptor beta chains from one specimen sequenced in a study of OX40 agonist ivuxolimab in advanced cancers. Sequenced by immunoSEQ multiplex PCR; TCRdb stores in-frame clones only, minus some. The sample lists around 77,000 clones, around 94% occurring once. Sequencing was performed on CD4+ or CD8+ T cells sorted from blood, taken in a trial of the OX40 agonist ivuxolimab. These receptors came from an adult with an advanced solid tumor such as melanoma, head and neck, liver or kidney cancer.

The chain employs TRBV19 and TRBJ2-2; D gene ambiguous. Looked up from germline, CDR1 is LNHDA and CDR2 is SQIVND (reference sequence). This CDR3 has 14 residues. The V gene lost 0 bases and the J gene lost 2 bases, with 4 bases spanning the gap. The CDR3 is CASSIEQNTGELFF. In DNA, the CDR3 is TGTGCCAGTAGTATAGAACAAAACACCGGGGAGCTGTTTTTT.

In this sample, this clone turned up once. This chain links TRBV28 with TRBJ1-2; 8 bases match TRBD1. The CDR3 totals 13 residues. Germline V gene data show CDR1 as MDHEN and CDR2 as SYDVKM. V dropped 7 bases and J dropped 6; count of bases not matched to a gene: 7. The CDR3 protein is CASTPVGQDGYTF. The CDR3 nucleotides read TGTGCCAGCACCCCAGTGGGACAGGATGGCTACACCTTC.

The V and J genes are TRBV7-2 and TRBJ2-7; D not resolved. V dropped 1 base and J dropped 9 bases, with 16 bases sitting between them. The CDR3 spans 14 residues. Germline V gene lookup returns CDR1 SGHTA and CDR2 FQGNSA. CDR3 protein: CASSLVRTHAGQYF. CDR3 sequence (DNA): TGTGCCAGCAGCTTAGTTAGAACCCACGCTGGGCAGTACTTC.

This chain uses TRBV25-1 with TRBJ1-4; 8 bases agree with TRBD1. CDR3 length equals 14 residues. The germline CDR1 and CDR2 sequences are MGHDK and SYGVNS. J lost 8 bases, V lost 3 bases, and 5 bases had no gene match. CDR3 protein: CASSDRTGLEKLFF. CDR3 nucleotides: TGTGCCAGCAGTGACCGGACAGGGCTCGAAAAACTGTTTTTT.

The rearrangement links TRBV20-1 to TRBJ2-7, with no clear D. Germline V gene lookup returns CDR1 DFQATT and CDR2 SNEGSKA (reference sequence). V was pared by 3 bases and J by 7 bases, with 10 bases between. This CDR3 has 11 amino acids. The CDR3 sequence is CSASGSWEQYF. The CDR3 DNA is TGCAGTGCTAGTGGGTCCTGGGAGCAGTACTTC.

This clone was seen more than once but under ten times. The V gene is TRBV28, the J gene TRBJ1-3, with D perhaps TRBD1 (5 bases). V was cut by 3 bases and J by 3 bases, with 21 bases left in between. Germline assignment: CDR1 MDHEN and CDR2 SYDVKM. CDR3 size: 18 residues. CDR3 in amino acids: CASSFWAGLKDGGNTIYF. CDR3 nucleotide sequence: TGTGCCAGCAGTTTTTGGGCAGGGTTAAAGGATGGTGGAAACACCATATATTTT.

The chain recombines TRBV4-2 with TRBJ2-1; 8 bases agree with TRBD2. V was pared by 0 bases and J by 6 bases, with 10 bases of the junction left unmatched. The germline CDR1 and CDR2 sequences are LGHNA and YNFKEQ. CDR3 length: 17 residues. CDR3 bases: TGTGCCAGCAGCCAAGATCCCCGGACTAGCCGGAGCAATGAGCAGTTCTTC. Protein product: CASSQDPRTSRSNEQFF.

The chain's CDR3 is CASSLTGANEKLFF. The CDR3 DNA reads as TGTGCCAGCAGCCTGACAGGGGCTAATGAAAAACTGTTTTTT. The V and J genes are TRBV6-1 and TRBJ1-4; TRBD1 agrees at 8 bases. The CDR3 loop spans 14 amino acids. Germline CDR1 MNHNS, CDR2 SASEGT. The ends lost 6 bases at V and 3 bases at J; junction bases unmatched: 3.

The CDR3 loop is CASSVLGGRESDTQYF. CDR3 coding DNA: TGTGCCAGCAGCGTACTCGGCGGGAGGGAATCAGATACGCAGTATTTT. The gene calls are TRBV9 and TRBJ2-3; 9 nucleotides align to TRBD2. Germline assignment: CDR1 SGDLS and CDR2 YYNGEE. The CDR3 has 16 residues. Trimming at V came to 1 base and at J to 4 bases, leaving 7 bases not matched to a gene.

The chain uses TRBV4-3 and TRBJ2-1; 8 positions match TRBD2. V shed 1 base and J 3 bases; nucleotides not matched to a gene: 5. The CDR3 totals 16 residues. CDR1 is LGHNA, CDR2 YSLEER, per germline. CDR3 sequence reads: CASSQGGTRGYNEQFF. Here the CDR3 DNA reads TGCGCCAGCAGCCAAGGGGGGACTAGGGGCTACAATGAGCAGTTCTTC.

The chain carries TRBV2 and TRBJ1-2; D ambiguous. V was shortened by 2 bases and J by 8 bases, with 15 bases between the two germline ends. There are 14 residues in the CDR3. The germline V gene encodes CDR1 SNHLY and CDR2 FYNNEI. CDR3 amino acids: CASSENGRLTGYTF. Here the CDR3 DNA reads TGTGCCAGCAGTGAAAATGGACGGCTTACGGGCTACACCTTC.

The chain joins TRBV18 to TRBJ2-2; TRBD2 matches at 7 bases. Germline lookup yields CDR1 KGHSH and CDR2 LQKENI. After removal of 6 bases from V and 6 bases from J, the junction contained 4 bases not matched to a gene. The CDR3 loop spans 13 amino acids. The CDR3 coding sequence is TGTGCCAGCTCTGGACTAGTAGCCGGGGAGCTGTTTTTT. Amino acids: CASSGLVAGELFF.

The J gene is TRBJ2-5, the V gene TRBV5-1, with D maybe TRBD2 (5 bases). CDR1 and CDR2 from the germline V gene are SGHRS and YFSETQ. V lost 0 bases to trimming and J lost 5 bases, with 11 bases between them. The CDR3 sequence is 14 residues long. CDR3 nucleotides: TGCGCCAGCAGCTTGGAACCCACGGGGGAGACCCAGTACTTC. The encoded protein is CASSLEPTGETQYF. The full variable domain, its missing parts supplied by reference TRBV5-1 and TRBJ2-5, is KAGVTQTPRYLIKTRGQQVTLSCSPISGHRSVSWYQQTPGQGLQFLFEYFSETQRNKGNFPGRFSGRQFSNSRSEMNVSTLELGDSALYLCASSLEPTGETQYFGPGTRLLVL.

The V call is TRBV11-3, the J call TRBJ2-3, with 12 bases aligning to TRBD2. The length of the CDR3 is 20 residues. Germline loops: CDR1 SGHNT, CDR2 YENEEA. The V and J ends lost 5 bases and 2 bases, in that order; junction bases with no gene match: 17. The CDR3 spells CASSRTRRFGTSGYTDTQYF. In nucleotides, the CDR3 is TGTGCCAGCAGCCGTACACGCCGGTTCGGGACTAGCGGGTACACAGATACGCAGTATTTT.

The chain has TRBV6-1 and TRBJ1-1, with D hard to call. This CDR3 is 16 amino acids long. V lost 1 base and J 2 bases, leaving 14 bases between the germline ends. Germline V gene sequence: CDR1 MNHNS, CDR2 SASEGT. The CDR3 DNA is TGTGCCAGCAGTGAAGGACGGGCCACACGAAACACTGAAGCTTTCTTT. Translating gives CASSEGRATRNTEAFF.

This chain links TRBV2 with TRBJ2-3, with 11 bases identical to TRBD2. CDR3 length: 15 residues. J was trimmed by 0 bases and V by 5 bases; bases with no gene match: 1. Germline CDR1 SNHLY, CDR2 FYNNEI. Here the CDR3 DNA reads TGTGCCAGCAGTAGGACTAGCGGGAGCACAGATACGCAGTATTTT. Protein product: CASSRTSGSTDTQYF.

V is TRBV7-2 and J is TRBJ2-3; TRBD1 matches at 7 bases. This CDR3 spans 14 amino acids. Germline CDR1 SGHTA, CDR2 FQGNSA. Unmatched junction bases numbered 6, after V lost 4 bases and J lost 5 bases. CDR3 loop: CASSSDRAGDTQYF. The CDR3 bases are TGTGCCAGCAGCTCAGACAGGGCAGGAGATACGCAGTATTTT.

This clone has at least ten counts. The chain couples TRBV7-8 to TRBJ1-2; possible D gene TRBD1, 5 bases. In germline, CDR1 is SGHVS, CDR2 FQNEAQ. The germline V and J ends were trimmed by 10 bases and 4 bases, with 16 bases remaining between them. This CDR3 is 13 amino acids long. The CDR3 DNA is TGTGCCACCTCAGGGCTCGAGGGCTATGGCTACACCTTC. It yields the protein CATSGLEGYGYTF.

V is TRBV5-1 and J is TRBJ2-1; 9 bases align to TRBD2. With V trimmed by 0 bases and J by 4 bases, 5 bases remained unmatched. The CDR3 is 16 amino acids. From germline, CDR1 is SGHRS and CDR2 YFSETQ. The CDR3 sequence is CASSLAGSGGYNEQFF. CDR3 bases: TGCGCCAGCAGCTTGGCGGGTAGCGGGGGTTACAATGAGCAGTTCTTC. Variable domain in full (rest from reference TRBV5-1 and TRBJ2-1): KAGVTQTPRYLIKTRGQQVTLSCSPISGHRSVSWYQQTPGQGLQFLFEYFSETQRNKGNFPGRFSGRQFSNSRSEMNVSTLELGDSALYLCASSLAGSGGYNEQFFGPGTRLTVL.

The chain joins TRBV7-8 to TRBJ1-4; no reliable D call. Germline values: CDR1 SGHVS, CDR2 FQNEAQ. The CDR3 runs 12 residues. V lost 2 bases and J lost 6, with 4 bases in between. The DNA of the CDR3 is TGTGCCAGCAGCTTAAACGATGAAAAACTGTTTTTT. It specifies CASSLNDEKLFF.

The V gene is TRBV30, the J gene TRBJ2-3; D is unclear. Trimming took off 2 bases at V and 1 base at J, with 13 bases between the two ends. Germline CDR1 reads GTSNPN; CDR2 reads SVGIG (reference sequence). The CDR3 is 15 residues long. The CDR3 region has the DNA TGTGCCTGGAGTCTCTCGACATCTCGCACAGATACGCAGTATTTT. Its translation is CAWSLSTSRTDTQYF.

The CDR3: CASSLGQGRGGNQPQHF. CDR3 DNA: TGTGCCAGCAGCTTAGGACAGGGCAGAGGAGGCAATCAGCCCCAGCATTTT. The V call is TRBV5-6, the J call TRBJ1-5; TRBD1 aligns across 8 bases. V was pared by 2 bases and J by 2 bases, with 9 bases of the junction left unmatched. The CDR3 has 17 amino acids. Germline loops: CDR1 SGHDT, CDR2 YYEEEE.